This entry lists 15 T cell receptor beta chains sequenced from one sample in a study of T cell responses to AZD1222 COVID-19 vaccine. The protocol was immunoSEQ multiplex PCR, while the TCRdb copy is restricted to in-frame clones and leaves out a portion. The data contain about 200,000 clones, approximately 86% of them singletons. Sample: peripheral blood, taken on day 0 of AZD1222 vaccination. Receptors were obtained from an adult in good health.

This chain joins TRBV5-1 and TRBJ2-2; TRBD1 aligns across 7 bases. J lost 7 bases, V lost 0 bases, and 6 bases had no gene match. Germline lookup yields CDR1 SGHRS and CDR2 YFSETQ. CDR3 size: 15 residues. CDR3 bases: TGCGCCAGCAGCTTGGCCGACAGGGCCGTCGGGGAGCTGTTTTTT. Protein sequence: CASSLADRAVGELFF. Full variable domain (outside the CDR3, taken from reference TRBV5-1 and TRBJ2-2): KAGVTQTPRYLIKTRGQQVTLSCSPISGHRSVSWYQQTPGQGLQFLFEYFSETQRNKGNFPGRFSGRQFSNSRSEMNVSTLELGDSALYLCASSLADRAVGELFFGEGSRLTVL.

The chain links TRBV2 to TRBJ2-2; the D gene is possibly TRBD1 (5 bases). The germline CDR1 and CDR2 sequences are SNHLY and FYNNEI. This CDR3 comprises 14 residues. V shed 8 bases and J shed 0 bases, with 10 bases lying between them. CDR3: CASAGYSNTGELFF. As DNA, the CDR3 is TGTGCCAGCGCAGGGTATTCGAACACCGGGGAGCTGTTTTTT.

The chain joins TRBV11-2 to TRBJ2-1; 8 positions agree with TRBD1. Trimming removed 2 bases from V and 7 bases from J; junction bases left unmatched: 7. CDR3 size: 15 residues. Germline lookup yields CDR1 SGHAT and CDR2 FQNNGV. The CDR3 reads CASSLLQGAMNEQFF. DNA for the CDR3: TGTGCCAGCAGCTTACTCCAGGGGGCAATGAATGAGCAGTTCTTC.

In its sample, this clone was seen once. The V and J genes are TRBV6-5 and TRBJ2-2, with D unclear. Trimming removed 4 bases at V and 8 bases at J, with 14 bases between. Germline values: CDR1 MNHEY, CDR2 SVGAGI. This CDR3 has 14 residues. Here the CDR3 DNA reads TGTGCCAGCAGTTTCCTTGGACCCCGGGGGGAGCTGTTTTTT. Its protein is CASSFLGPRGELFF.

This clone was seen just once. The chain links TRBV5-1 to TRBJ1-3, with TRBD1 as a possible D gene (6 bases). Trimming removed 0 bases at V and 2 bases at J, with 9 bases between. Germline CDR1 and CDR2: SGHRS and YFSETQ. The CDR3 spans 15 residues. The DNA of the CDR3 is TGCGCCAGCAGCTTGGACAGGGTGGCTGGAAACACCATATATTTT. Its translation is CASSLDRVAGNTIYF.

This clone was seen a handful of times. The V gene is TRBV15, the J gene TRBJ2-7; possibly TRBD1 or TRBD2 for D (5 bases each). Germline V gives CDR1 LNHNV, CDR2 YYDKDF (reference sequence). The CDR3 is 12 residues long. Trimming left V 6 bases short and J 2 bases short, with 8 bases between. CDR3 bases: TGTGCCACCAGGGGGGAAACCTACGAGCAGTACTTC. Protein product: CATRGETYEQYF.

The chain links TRBV6-5 to TRBJ1-1; D might be TRBD1 (6 bases). In germline, CDR1 is MNHEY, CDR2 SVGAGI. V was shortened by 8 bases and J by 6 bases, with 13 bases between the two germline ends. The CDR3 is 12 amino acids. CDR3 in DNA: TGTGCCAGCCGCCTGGGGGGGCCTGAAGCTTTCTTT. This encodes CASRLGGPEAFF.

The J gene is TRBJ1-1, the V gene TRBV7-9, with D possibly matching TRBD1 (5 bases). Trimming cost V 1 base and J 1 base, with 10 bases left between them. The germline gives CDR1 SEHNR, CDR2 FQNEAQ (reference sequence). The CDR3 loop spans 15 amino acids. As DNA, the CDR3 is TGTGCCAGCAGCTTAGGAGTCGGGGGGAACACTGAAGCTTTCTTT. Protein sequence: CASSLGVGGNTEAFF.

This clone was seen only a few times. The chain links TRBV5-4 to TRBJ2-2; the match to TRBD2 covers 10 bases. Germline CDR1 reads SGHNT; CDR2 reads YYREEE (reference sequence). The length of the CDR3 is 15 residues. V shed 5 bases, J shed 6 bases, and the junction held 7 bases outside the gene matches. Written as DNA, the CDR3 is TGTGCCAGCAGGACCGGGCTAGCGGGGGCCGGGGAGCTGTTTTTT. Translation: CASRTGLAGAGELFF.

The chain joins TRBV18 to TRBJ2-1; 8 bases agree with TRBD1. Germline CDR1 KGHSH, CDR2 LQKENI. The CDR3 contains 15 residues. The V gene end was trimmed by 4 bases and the J gene end by 5 bases; junction bases not matched to a gene: 7. The CDR3 loop reads CASSLGTGAHNEQFF. The DNA for the CDR3 is TGTGCCAGCTCACTCGGGACAGGTGCCCACAATGAGCAGTTCTTC.

The table lists this clone with a few counts. J is TRBJ1-3 and V is TRBV21-1; TRBD1 was called by the table and not checked on the DNA. TRBV21-1 is reported as a pseudogene. There are 16 residues in the CDR3. CDR3 region: CASSKVRTVNGNTIYF. The CDR3 DNA is TGTGCCAGCAGCAAAGTAAGGACAGTCAATGGAAACACCATATATTTT.

The J gene is TRBJ2-1, the V gene TRBV10-3; 13 bases are shared with TRBD2. Germline values: CDR1 ENHRY, CDR2 SYGVKD. This CDR3 spans 13 amino acids. V trimming: 10 bases; J trimming: 9 bases; junction bases outside the gene matches: 6. Written as DNA, the CDR3 is TGTGCCACGACTAGCGGGGGGCGGGGTGAGCAGTTCTTC. It encodes CATTSGGRGEQFF.

This CDR3 reads CASSLGLAGSTDTQYF. The CDR3 DNA is TGTGCCAGCAGCTTGGGGCTAGCGGGTAGCACAGATACGCAGTATTTT. This rearrangement joins TRBV5-4 to TRBJ2-3; 8 bases agree with TRBD2. There are 16 residues in the CDR3. Germline CDR1 and CDR2: SGHNT and YYREEE (reference sequence). V dropped 0 bases and J dropped 0; count of bases not matched to a gene: 3.

The chain links TRBV28 to TRBJ1-6; D is ambiguous. Germline loops: CDR1 MDHEN, CDR2 SYDVKM. The V and J ends lost 7 bases and 3 bases respectively, with 13 bases between them. The CDR3 loop spans 15 amino acids. The CDR3 is CASNRRNNYNSPLHF. CDR3 in DNA: TGTGCCAGCAACCGCCGGAACAACTATAATTCACCCCTCCACTTT.

The genes are TRBV3-1 (or the pseudogene TRBV3-2) and TRBJ2-7; D may be TRBD2 (6 bases). The CDR3 extends over 13 amino acids. Between the trimmed V and J ends, which lost 4 bases and 7 bases, there was a span of 14 bases. From germline, CDR1 is LGHDT and CDR2 YNNKEL (reference sequence). This CDR3 reads CASSPSLEGEQYF. In nucleotides, the CDR3 is TGTGCCAGCAGCCCCAGCCTGGAGGGAGAGCAGTACTTC.